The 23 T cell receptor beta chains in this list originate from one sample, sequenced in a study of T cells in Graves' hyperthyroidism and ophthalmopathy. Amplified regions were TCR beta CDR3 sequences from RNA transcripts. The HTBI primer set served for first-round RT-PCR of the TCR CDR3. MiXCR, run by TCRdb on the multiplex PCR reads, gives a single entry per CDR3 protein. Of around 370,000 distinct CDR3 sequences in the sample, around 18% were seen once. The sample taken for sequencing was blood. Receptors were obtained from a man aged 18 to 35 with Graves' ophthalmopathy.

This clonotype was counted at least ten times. The CDR3: CASSYSGGHEETQYF. CDR3 DNA: TGTGCCAGCAGTTACTCTGGGGGACATGAAGAGACCCAGTACTTC. V usage is TRBV6-6 and J usage is TRBJ2-5; weak D call: TRBD1 (6 bases). V dropped 0 bases and J dropped 3 bases, with 11 bases sitting between them. Germline CDR1 MNHNY, CDR2 SVGAGI (reference sequence). CDR3 length: 15 amino acids.

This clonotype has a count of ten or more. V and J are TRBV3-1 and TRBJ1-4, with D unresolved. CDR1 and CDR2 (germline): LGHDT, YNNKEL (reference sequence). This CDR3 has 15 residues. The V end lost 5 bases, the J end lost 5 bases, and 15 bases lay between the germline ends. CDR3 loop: CASSSPGVGNEKLFF. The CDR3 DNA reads TGTGCCAGCAGCTCCCCCGGGGTGGGGAATGAAAAACTGTTTTTT.

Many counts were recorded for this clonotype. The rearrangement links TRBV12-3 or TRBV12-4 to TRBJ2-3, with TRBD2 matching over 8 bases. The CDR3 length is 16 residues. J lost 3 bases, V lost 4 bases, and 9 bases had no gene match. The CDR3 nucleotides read TGTGCCAGCAGTTACCGACCCGGGGGGGCAACAGATACGCAGTATTTT. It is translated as CASSYRPGGATDTQYF.

In DNA, the CDR3 is TGCAGTGCTAGAGATACCCCGGGGGGGGAGGGCGATACCGGGGAGCTGTTTTTT. Protein product: CSARDTPGGEGDTGELFF. V usage is TRBV20-1 and J usage is TRBJ2-2; 8 bases agree with TRBD2. J gave up 5 bases and V 0 bases, and 14 bases lay outside the gene matches. The CDR3 runs to 18 residues. In germline, CDR1 is DFQATT, CDR2 SNEGSKA (reference sequence).

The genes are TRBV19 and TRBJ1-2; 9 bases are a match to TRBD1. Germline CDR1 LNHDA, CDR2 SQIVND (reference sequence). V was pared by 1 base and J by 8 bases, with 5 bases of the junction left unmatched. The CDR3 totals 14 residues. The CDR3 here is CASSIAGQGNGYTF. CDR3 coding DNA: TGTGCCAGTAGTATAGCCGGACAGGGGAACGGCTACACCTTC.

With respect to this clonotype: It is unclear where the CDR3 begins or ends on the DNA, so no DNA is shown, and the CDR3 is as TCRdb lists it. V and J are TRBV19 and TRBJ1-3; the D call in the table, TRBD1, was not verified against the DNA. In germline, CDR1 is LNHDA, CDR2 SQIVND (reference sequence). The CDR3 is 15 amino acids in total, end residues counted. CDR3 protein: CASTSGADSGNTIYF.

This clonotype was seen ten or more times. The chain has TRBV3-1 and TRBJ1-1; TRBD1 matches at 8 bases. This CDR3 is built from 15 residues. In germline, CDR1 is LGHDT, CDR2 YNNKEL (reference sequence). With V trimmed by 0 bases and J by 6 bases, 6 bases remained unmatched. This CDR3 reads CASSQDRGHAAEAFF. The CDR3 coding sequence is TGTGCCAGCAGCCAAGACAGGGGGCATGCGGCTGAAGCTTTCTTT.

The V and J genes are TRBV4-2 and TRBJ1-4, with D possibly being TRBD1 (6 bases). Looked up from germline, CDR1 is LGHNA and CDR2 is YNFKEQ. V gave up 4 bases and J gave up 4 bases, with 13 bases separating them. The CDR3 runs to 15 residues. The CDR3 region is CASSPPGGLNEKLFF. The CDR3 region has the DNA TGTGCCAGCAGCCCGCCTGGGGGCCTTAATGAAAAACTGTTTTTT.

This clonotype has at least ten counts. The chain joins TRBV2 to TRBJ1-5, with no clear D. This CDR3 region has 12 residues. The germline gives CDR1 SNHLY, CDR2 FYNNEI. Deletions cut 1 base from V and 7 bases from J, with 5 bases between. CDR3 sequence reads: CASSEGEQPQHF. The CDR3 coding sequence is TGTGCCAGCAGTGAAGGGGAACAGCCCCAGCATTTT. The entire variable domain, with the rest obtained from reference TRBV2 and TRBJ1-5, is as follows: EPEVTQTPSHQVTQMGQEVILRCVPISNHLYFYWYRQILGQKVEFLVSFYNNEISEKSEIFDDQFSVERPDGSNFTLKIRSTKLEDSAMYFCASSEGEQPQHFGDGTRLSIL.

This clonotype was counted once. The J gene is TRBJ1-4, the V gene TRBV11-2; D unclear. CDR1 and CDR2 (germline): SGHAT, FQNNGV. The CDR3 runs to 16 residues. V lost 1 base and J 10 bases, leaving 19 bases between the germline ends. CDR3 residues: CASSLAHGPLSGKLFF. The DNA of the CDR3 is TGTGCCAGCAGCTTAGCCCACGGTCCACTCAGCGGAAAACTGTTTTTT. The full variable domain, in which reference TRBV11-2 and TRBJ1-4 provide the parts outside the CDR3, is EAGVAQSPRYKIIEKRQSVAFWCNPISGHATLYWYQQILGQGPKLLIQFQNNGVVDDSQLPKDRFSAERLKGVDSTLKIQPAKLEDSAVYLCASSLAHGPLSGKLFFGSGTQLSVL.

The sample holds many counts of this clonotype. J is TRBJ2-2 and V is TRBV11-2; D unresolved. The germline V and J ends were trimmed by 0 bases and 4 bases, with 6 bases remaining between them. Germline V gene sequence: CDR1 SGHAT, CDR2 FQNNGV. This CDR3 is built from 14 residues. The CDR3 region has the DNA TGTGCCAGCAGCTTAGACGCCTTCACCGGGGAGCTGTTTTTT. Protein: CASSLDAFTGELFF. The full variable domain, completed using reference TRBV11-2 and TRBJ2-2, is EAGVAQSPRYKIIEKRQSVAFWCNPISGHATLYWYQQILGQGPKLLIQFQNNGVVDDSQLPKDRFSAERLKGVDSTLKIQPAKLEDSAVYLCASSLDAFTGELFFGEGSRLTVL.

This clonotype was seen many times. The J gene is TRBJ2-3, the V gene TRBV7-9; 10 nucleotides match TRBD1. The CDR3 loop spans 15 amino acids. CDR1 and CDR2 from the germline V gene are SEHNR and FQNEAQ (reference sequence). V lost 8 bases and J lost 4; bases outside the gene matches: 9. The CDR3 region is CASGGTGDKADTQYF. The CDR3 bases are TGTGCCAGCGGAGGGACAGGGGACAAGGCAGATACGCAGTATTTT.

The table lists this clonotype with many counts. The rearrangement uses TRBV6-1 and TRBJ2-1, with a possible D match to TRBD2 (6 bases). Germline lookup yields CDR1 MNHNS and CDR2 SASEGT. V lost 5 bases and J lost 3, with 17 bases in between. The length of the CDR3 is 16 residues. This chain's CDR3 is CASSSGGPSLYNEQFF. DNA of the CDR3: TGTGCCAGCAGTTCTGGAGGGCCCTCCCTCTACAATGAGCAGTTCTTC.

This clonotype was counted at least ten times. The CDR3 bases are TGTGCCAGCAGCCCCCTGGCAGCGGGGCCCTACGAGCAGTACTTC. Its translation is CASSPLAAGPYEQYF. The chain employs TRBV12-3 or TRBV12-4 and TRBJ2-7, with TRBD2 matching 7 bases. This CDR3 contains 15 residues. Unmatched junction bases numbered 10, after V lost 6 bases and J lost 2 bases.

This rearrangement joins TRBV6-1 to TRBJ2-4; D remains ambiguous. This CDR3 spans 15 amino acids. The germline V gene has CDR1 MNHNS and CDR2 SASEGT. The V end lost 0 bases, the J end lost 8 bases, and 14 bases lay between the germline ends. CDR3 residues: CASSEAPWSLDIQYF. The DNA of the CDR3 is TGTGCCAGCAGTGAAGCACCTTGGAGTTTGGACATTCAGTACTTC.

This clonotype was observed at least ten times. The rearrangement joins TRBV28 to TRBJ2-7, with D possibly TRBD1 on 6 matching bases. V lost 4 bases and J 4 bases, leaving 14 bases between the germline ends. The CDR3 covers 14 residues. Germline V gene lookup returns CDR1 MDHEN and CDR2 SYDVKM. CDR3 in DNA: TGTGCCAGCAGTTCCACAGGGTTCGTTTACGAGCAGTACTTC. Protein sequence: CASSSTGFVYEQYF.

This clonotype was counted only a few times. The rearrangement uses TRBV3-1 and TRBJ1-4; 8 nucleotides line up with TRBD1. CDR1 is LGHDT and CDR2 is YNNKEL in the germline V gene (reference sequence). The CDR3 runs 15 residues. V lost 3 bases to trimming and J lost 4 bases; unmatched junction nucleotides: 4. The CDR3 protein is CASSHRGQDNEKLFF. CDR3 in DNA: TGTGCCAGCAGCCATCGGGGACAGGATAATGAAAAACTGTTTTTT.

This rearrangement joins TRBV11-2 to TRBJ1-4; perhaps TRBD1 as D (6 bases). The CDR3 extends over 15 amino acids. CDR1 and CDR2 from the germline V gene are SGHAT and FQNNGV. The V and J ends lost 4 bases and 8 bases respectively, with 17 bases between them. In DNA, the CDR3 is TGTGCCAGCAGCTACCGACCGGGGGGCGGGGAAAAACTGTTTTTT. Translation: CASSYRPGGGEKLFF.

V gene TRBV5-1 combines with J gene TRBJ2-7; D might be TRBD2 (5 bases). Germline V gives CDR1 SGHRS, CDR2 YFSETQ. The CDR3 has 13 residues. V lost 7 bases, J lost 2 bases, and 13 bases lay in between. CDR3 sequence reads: CASQPSGAYEQYF. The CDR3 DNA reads TGCGCCAGCCAGCCATCCGGGGCCTACGAGCAGTACTTC.

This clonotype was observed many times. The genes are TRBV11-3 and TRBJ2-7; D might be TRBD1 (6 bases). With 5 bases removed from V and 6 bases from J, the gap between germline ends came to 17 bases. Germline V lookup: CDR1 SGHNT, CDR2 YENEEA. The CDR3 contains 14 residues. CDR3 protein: CASSREQGSAEQYF. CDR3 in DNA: TGTGCCAGCAGCAGAGAACAGGGTTCAGCCGAGCAGTACTTC.

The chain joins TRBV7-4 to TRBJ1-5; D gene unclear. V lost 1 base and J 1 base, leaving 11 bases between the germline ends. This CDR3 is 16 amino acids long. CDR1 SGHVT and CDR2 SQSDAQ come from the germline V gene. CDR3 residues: CASSLGGVRSNQPQHF. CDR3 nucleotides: TGTGCCAGCAGCTTAGGTGGGGTGAGGAGCAATCAGCCCCAGCATTTT. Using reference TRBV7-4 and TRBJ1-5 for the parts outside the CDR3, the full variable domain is GAGVSQSPRYKVAKRGRDVALRCDSISGHVTLYWYRQTLGQGSEVLTYSQSDAQRDKSGRPSGRFSAERPERSVSTLKIQRTEQGDSAVYLCASSLGGVRSNQPQHFGDGTRLSIL.

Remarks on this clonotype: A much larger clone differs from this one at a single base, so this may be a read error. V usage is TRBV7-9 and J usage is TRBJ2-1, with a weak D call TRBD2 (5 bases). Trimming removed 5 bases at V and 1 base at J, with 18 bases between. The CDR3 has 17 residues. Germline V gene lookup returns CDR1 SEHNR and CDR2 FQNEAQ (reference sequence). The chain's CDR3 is CASSPTPELGSYNEQFF. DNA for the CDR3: TGTGCCAGCAGCCCTACTCCGGAACTAGGTTCCTACAATGAGCAGTTCTTC.

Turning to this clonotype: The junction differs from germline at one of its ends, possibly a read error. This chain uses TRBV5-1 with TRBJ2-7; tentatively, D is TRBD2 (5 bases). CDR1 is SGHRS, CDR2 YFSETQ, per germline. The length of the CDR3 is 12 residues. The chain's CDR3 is CASRGSGYEQYF. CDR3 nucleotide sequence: TGCGCCAGCAGGGGGAGCGGATACGAACAGTACTTC. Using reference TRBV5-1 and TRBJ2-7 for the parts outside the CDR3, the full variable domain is KAGVTQTPRYLIKTRGQQVTLSCSPISGHRSVSWYQQTPGQGLQFLFEYFSETQRNKGNFPGRFSGRQFSNSRSEMNVSTLELGDSALYLCASRGSGYEQYFGPGTRLTVT.